This TCR beta chain is from a study of cytomegalovirus exposure and HLA in healthy donors. Overall study context: The 110 or so validation repertoires used a platform that matched the one used for the 600 to 700 first-cohort repertoires, as a later analysis reported.

The donors were part of the roughly 120-subject validation cohort, which stood apart from the 666-subject first cohort. With respect to this clone: The target antigen is unknown.

The table came from immunoSEQ multiplex PCR; TCRdb's copy has only in-frame clones and leaves some out. In the table there are 100,000 to 150,000 clones, roughly nine tenths of which are singletons. Broader study findings: Researchers counted around 180 TCR beta chains as cytomegalovirus-associated.

Trimming pared 5 bases from V and 12 bases from J, leaving 23 bases between. The CDR3 extends over 14 amino acids. In germline, CDR1 is SGHAT, CDR2 FQNNGV. The V call is TRBV11-2, the J call TRBJ2-7, with D perhaps TRBD2 (5 bases). This TCR was recovered from a young woman in good health and CMV-seronegative. The sample taken for sequencing was PBMCs. The CDR3 protein is CASSLHRDLNVLYV. CDR3 sequence (DNA): TGTGCCAGCAGCCTACACCGGGATCTGAACGTTTTGTACGTC.